This T cell receptor beta chain was captured by sequencing in a study of cytomegalovirus exposure and HLA in healthy donors. Study-wide findings and caveats: A list of roughly 160 TCR beta chains associated with cytomegalovirus was given. The tendency of first-cohort TCR clusters to co-occur in the roughly 130 validation repertoires was the finding of a later analysis. Among TCR sequences, most were rare, though some public TCRs appeared in many donors.

Produced via immunoSEQ multiplex PCR; TCRdb's table is partial and in-frame only. The data contain some 170,000 clones, around nine tenths of them singletons. In germline, CDR1 is MRHNA, CDR2 SNTAGT. This CDR3 contains 16 residues. V lost 8 bases, J lost 7 bases, and 17 bases stayed unmatched. In its sample, this clone was seen many times. Its antigen is as yet unknown. Sequenced input: PBMCs. This TCR came from a man between 18 and 35 years old in good health and CMV-seropositive. The chain recombines TRBV6-4 with TRBJ2-1; 7 bases map to TRBD2. The CDR3 reads CASSNPNREGVNEQFF. The CDR3 DNA reads as TGTGCCAGCTCTAACCCCAATAGGGAGGGTGTAAATGAGCAGTTCTTC.